This TCR beta chain came from a study of blood T cell repertoires in COVID-19. Study-level background: COVID-19 samples from acute and convalescent phases originated in the United States, Italy and Spain. The analysed material was cDNA or gDNA that came from T cells, B-cell-depleted T cells, or PBMCs.

How the authors handled the data: Amplification of reference gene primers was used by the study to estimate nucleated cell counts. Measured with immunoSEQ multiplex PCR; TCRdb has only the in-frame clones, and not every one. V and J calls and clone size are copied from that table; D and trimming were computed from the DNA. The sample records approximately 100,000 clones, 65% to 90% being singletons. The sample taken for sequencing was peripheral blood. The receptor was derived from a man between 60 and 75 years old with acute or convalescent COVID-19.

The CDR3 DNA sequence: TGTGCCATCAGTGAGGCCAGGACAGCCCGCCTGGTGACCCAGTACTTC. Translation: CAISEARTARLVTQYF. The genes are TRBV10-3 and TRBJ2-5; a weak D match, TRBD1 (6 bases). Trimming pared 2 bases from V and 7 bases from J, leaving 20 bases between. CDR3 length: 16 amino acids. CDR1 ENHRY and CDR2 SYGVKD come from the germline V gene.